Below are 27 T cell receptor beta chains sequenced from a single sample in a study of cytomegalovirus exposure and HLA in healthy donors. A multiplex PCR was run with 60 Vbeta primers and 13 Jbeta primers. The data were produced by immunoSEQ multiplex PCR, yet TCRdb's version contains in-frame clones alone and is incomplete. This sample has 110,000 or so clones, with about 80% found just once. Source material: PBMCs. The source is a man between 25 and 39 years old in good health and CMV-seronegative.

The gene calls are TRBV30 and TRBJ2-3, with TRBD2 as a possible D gene (7 bases). Deletions cut 1 base from V and 5 bases from J, with 13 bases between. The CDR3 contains 14 residues. The germline CDR1 and CDR2 sequences are GTSNPN and SVGIG (reference sequence). The CDR3 DNA sequence: TGTGCCTGGAGTGATTGGGGGGGCATAGATACGCAGTATTTT. Encoded protein: CAWSDWGGIDTQYF.

The chain carries TRBV5-6 and TRBJ2-7; possibly TRBD1 for D (5 bases). Germline loops: CDR1 SGHDT, CDR2 YYEEEE. Trimming shortened V by 0 bases and J by 4 bases, and 11 bases separated the two germline ends. The CDR3 is 14 residues long. CDR3 residues: CASSLDRLGYEQYF. As DNA, the CDR3 is TGTGCCAGCAGCTTGGACAGGTTGGGTTACGAGCAGTACTTC.

The V call is TRBV9, the J call TRBJ2-1; 9 bases are a match to TRBD2. The J segment lost 5 bases and the V segment lost 1 base, leaving 10 bases of the junction unmatched. This CDR3 has 17 residues. CDR1 SGDLS and CDR2 YYNGEE come from the germline V gene. In nucleotides, the CDR3 is TGTGCCAGCAGCGTAAAGAGTAGCGGGGGCGTAAACAATGAGCAGTTCTTC. This codes for CASSVKSSGGVNNEQFF.

CDR3: CASSPPTGSYTEAFF. The CDR3 nucleotides are TGTGCCAGCTCACCACCTACAGGGTCCTACACTGAAGCTTTCTTT. This chain joins TRBV18 and TRBJ1-1; D might be TRBD1 (6 bases). The CDR3 loop spans 15 amino acids. V lost 0 bases to trimming and J lost 3 bases, with 11 bases between them. Germline-derived CDR1 and CDR2 are KGHSH and LQKENI.

The chain carries TRBV7-3 and TRBJ2-1; 7 nucleotides agree with TRBD2. V gave up 5 bases and J gave up 9 bases; unmatched junction bases: 16. The CDR3 loop spans 16 amino acids. The germline V gene has CDR1 SGHTA and CDR2 FQGTGA. CDR3 loop: CASSLNRGGGGGEQFF. As DNA, the CDR3 is TGTGCCAGCAGCCTAAACCGTGGGGGGGGAGGAGGTGAGCAGTTCTTC.

The chain links TRBV27 to TRBJ2-7; a weak D match, TRBD2 (5 bases). Germline CDR1 is MNHEY and CDR2 is SMNVEV (reference sequence). The CDR3 consists of 11 residues. V was shortened by 6 bases and J by 2 bases, with 5 bases between the two germline ends. The DNA for the CDR3 is TGTGCCAGCAGGGGAGCCTACGAGCAGTACTTC. Its protein is CASRGAYEQYF.

J is TRBJ1-1 and V is TRBV18; a possible D gene is TRBD1 (5 bases). Germline CDR1 and CDR2: KGHSH and LQKENI. There are 13 residues in the CDR3. V dropped 2 bases and J dropped 7 bases, with 11 bases sitting between them. The CDR3 DNA is TGTGCCAGCTCACCAAGGGGCAGGGATGAAGCTTTCTTT. The encoded protein is CASSPRGRDEAFF.

The chain is built from TRBV7-2 and TRBJ2-7, with D unresolved. Germline-derived CDR1 and CDR2 are SGHTA and FQGNSA. V lost 3 bases and J 2 bases, leaving 5 bases between the germline ends. The CDR3 length is 12 residues. The CDR3 DNA follows: TGTGCCAGCAGCTTTTATCCCTACGAGCAGTACTTC. It yields the protein CASSFYPYEQYF. Complete variable domain (other parts from reference TRBV7-2 and TRBJ2-7): GAGVSQSPSNKVTEKGKDVELRCDPISGHTALYWYRQSLGQGLEFLIYFQGNSAPDKSGLPSDRFSAERTGGSVSTLTIQRTQQEDSAVYLCASSFYPYEQYFGPGTRLTVT.

This clone has only a few counts. This chain uses TRBV5-6 with TRBJ2-7, with 7 bases matching TRBD1. The trim removed 4 bases at V and 1 base at J, leaving 2 bases unmatched. Germline CDR1 reads SGHDT; CDR2 reads YYEEEE. The CDR3 has 13 amino acids. The CDR3 bases are TGTGCCAGCAGCGGGGACAGTTCCTACGAGCAGTACTTC. Its protein is CASSGDSSYEQYF.

A remark on this clone: Just one base apart from a much larger clone, this may be a read error. The sample has other DNA sequences that encode this CDR3 too. The chain carries TRBV7-3 and TRBJ1-1, with D hard to call. V was cut by 1 base and J by 2 bases, with 5 bases left in between. The germline gives CDR1 SGHTA, CDR2 FQGTGA. The CDR3 extends over 13 amino acids. CDR3 in amino acids: CASSLNRNTEAFF. CDR3 DNA sequence: TGTGCCAGCAGCTTAAACAGAAACACTGAAGCTTTCTTT.

The V call is TRBV28, the J call TRBJ1-3, with TRBD1 identical over 9 bases. CDR1 and CDR2 (germline): MDHEN, SYDVKM. The CDR3 has 14 amino acids. V lost 7 bases and J lost 4; bases outside the gene matches: 5. CDR3 nucleotide sequence: TGTGCCAGCACCCCACAGGGGGCAGGAAACACCATATATTTT. The encoded protein is CASTPQGAGNTIYF.

The chain uses TRBV6-5 and TRBJ1-1; 7 nucleotides agree with TRBD1. The CDR3 length is 16 residues. In germline, CDR1 is MNHEY, CDR2 SVGAGI. With V trimmed by 0 bases and J by 0 bases, 4 bases remained unmatched. The CDR3 bases are TGTGCCAGCAGTTACTCAGTAACAGGGGTGAACACTGAAGCTTTCTTT. Its protein is CASSYSVTGVNTEAFF.

V and J are TRBV18 and TRBJ1-5, with 8 bases matching TRBD1. With V trimmed by 5 bases and J by 7 bases, 10 bases remained unmatched. The CDR3 runs 15 residues. The germline V gene encodes CDR1 KGHSH and CDR2 LQKENI. DNA of the CDR3: TGTGCCAGCTCAGGCGGGACAGGCGTATCGCAGCCCCAGCATTTT. This translates into CASSGGTGVSQPQHF. The complete variable domain, with remaining parts taken from reference TRBV18 and TRBJ1-5, reads NAGVMQNPRHLVRRRGQEARLRCSPMKGHSHVYWYRQLPEEGLKFMVYLQKENIIDESGMPKERFSAEFPKEGPSILRIQQVVRGDSAAYFCASSGGTGVSQPQHFGDGTRLSIL.

The V and J genes are TRBV5-1 and TRBJ1-2, with 7 bases fitting TRBD1. The CDR3 length is 15 residues. Germline loops: CDR1 SGHRS, CDR2 YFSETQ. The J segment lost 4 bases and the V segment lost 4 bases, leaving 10 bases of the junction unmatched. The CDR3 is CASSLTVGQAYGYTF. The CDR3 DNA sequence: TGCGCCAGCAGCCTGACCGTCGGACAGGCCTATGGCTACACCTTC.

This chain joins TRBV6-6 and TRBJ2-1; 7 bases line up with TRBD1. J gave up 0 bases and V 8 bases, and 7 bases lay outside the gene matches. Germline CDR1 reads MNHNY; CDR2 reads SVGAGI (reference sequence). The CDR3 runs to 15 residues. CDR3 nucleotides: TGTGCCAGCGCCATCCAGGGGGTCTCCTACAATGAGCAGTTCTTC. It specifies CASAIQGVSYNEQFF.

The rearrangement uses TRBV2 and TRBJ1-3; maybe TRBD1 (5 bases). V lost 4 bases and J 0 bases, leaving 10 bases between the germline ends. This CDR3 is built from 15 residues. The germline CDR1 and CDR2 sequences are SNHLY and FYNNEI. As DNA, the CDR3 is TGTGCCAGCAGTGCGCGGGGGAGCTCTGGAAACACCATATATTTT. This sequence encodes CASSARGSSGNTIYF.

As DNA, the CDR3 is TGTGCCAGCAGCCCGTGGACAGGGGGGAACTACGAGCAGTACTTC. Translation: CASSPWTGGNYEQYF. The rearrangement uses TRBV5-5 and TRBJ2-7, with 10 bases aligning to TRBD1. The ends lost 4 bases at V and 3 bases at J; junction bases unmatched: 7. The CDR3 has 15 amino acids. CDR1 and CDR2 from the germline V gene are SGHKS and YYEKEE (reference sequence).

This clone has a handful of counts. V is TRBV4-3 and J is TRBJ1-1; D not resolved. V shed 0 bases and J shed 5 bases, with 7 bases lying between them. CDR3 length: 13 residues. In germline, CDR1 is LGHNA, CDR2 YSLEER. In nucleotides, the CDR3 is TGCGCCAGCAGCCAAGAGATGAGAACTGAAGCTTTCTTT. It codes for CASSQEMRTEAFF.

V gene TRBV29-1 combines with J gene TRBJ1-1; D not certain. Germline V lookup: CDR1 SQVTM, CDR2 ANQGSEA. Trimming took off 1 base at V and 3 bases at J, with 12 bases between the two ends. The CDR3 length is 14 residues. CDR3 sequence: CSVEGGGFDTEAFF. The CDR3 nucleotides read TGCAGCGTTGAAGGGGGAGGGTTTGACACTGAAGCTTTCTTT.

The chain joins TRBV2 to TRBJ1-1; possible D gene TRBD1, 6 bases. Trimming took 8 bases from V and 5 from J, leaving 15 bases between them. This CDR3 spans 13 amino acids. Germline assignment: CDR1 SNHLY and CDR2 FYNNEI. The CDR3 loop reads CASGKDQGTEAFF. The CDR3, as DNA: TGTGCCAGCGGTAAGGACCAGGGGACTGAAGCTTTCTTT.

This clone has just a few counts. The chain couples TRBV7-6 to TRBJ1-2; the D is unclear. V lost 1 base and J lost 5, with 11 bases in between. This CDR3 comprises 14 residues. Germline lookup yields CDR1 SGHVS and CDR2 FNYEAQ. The DNA for the CDR3 is TGTGCCAGCAGCTTAGAGGCAGGCGGGTATGGCTACACCTTC. Translated, it gives CASSLEAGGYGYTF.

The chain joins TRBV25-1 to TRBJ2-5; TRBD1 matches at 10 bases. The germline gives CDR1 MGHDK, CDR2 SYGVNS. The junction had 6 bases not matched to a gene; V was cut back by 3 bases and J by 5 bases. The CDR3 runs to 15 residues. The CDR3 nucleotides read TGTGCCAGCAGTGAGATGGGACAGGGGAAGGAGACCCAGTACTTC. Encoded protein: CASSEMGQGKETQYF.

Note on this clone: The sample contains more than one DNA sequence encoding this CDR3. The chain employs TRBV6-6 and TRBJ1-1; D unclear. CDR1 and CDR2 from the germline V gene are MNHNY and SVGAGI (reference sequence). The CDR3 spans 14 residues. V was cut by 5 bases and J by 4 bases, with 14 bases left in between. The CDR3 spells CASSIRGLGTEAFF. CDR3 nucleotides: TGTGCCAGCAGTATTCGAGGGCTGGGCACTGAAGCTTTCTTT.

Turning to this clone: A junction boundary mismatches the germline segment, possibly from a read error. This CDR3 is also generated by other DNA sequences in the sample. The chain is built from TRBV7-2 and TRBJ1-5, with 8 bases aligning to TRBD1. The CDR3 loop spans 14 amino acids. Germline V gene data show CDR1 as SGHTA and CDR2 as FQGNSA. CDR3 in amino acids: CASSLTGENQPQHF. CDR3 DNA sequence: TGTGCCAGCAGCTTGACAGGGGAAAATCAGCCTCAGCATTTT.

A single count supports this clone. V and J are TRBV4-3 and TRBJ2-5; D not resolved. Germline V CDR1 and CDR2: LGHNA, YSLEER. V was clipped by 0 bases and J by 2 bases, with 13 bases between them. This CDR3 contains 16 residues. The CDR3: CASSQEAGESQETQYF. The CDR3 nucleotides read TGCGCCAGCAGCCAAGAGGCAGGCGAATCACAAGAGACCCAGTACTTC.

The chain joins TRBV6-1 to TRBJ2-1; TRBD2 aligns across 10 bases. Per germline, CDR1 MNHNS and CDR2 SASEGT. The trim removed 2 bases at V and 8 bases at J, leaving 6 bases unmatched. The CDR3 loop spans 15 amino acids. CDR3 amino acids: CASSERTSGHHEQFF. CDR3 sequence (DNA): TGTGCCAGCAGTGAAAGGACTAGCGGCCACCATGAGCAGTTCTTC.

The chain carries TRBV7-9 and TRBJ2-2; a possible D gene is TRBD1 (7 bases). V was shortened by 8 bases and J by 1 base, with 20 bases between the two germline ends. Germline V gives CDR1 SEHNR, CDR2 FQNEAQ (reference sequence). The CDR3 consists of 17 residues. This CDR3 reads CASGSTGREGNTGELFF. The CDR3, as DNA: TGTGCCAGCGGCTCGACAGGGCGGGAAGGGAACACCGGGGAGCTGTTTTTT.